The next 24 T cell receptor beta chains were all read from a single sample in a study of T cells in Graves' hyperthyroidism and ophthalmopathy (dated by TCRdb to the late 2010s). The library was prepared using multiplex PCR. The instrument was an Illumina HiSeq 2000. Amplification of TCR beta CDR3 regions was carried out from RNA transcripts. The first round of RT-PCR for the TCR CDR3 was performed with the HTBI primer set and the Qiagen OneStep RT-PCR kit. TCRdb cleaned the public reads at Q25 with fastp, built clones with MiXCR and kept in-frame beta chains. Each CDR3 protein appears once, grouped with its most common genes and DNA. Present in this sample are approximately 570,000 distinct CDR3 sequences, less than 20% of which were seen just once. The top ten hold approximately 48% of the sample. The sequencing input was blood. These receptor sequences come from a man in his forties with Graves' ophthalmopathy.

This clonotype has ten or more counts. The CDR3 coding sequence is TGTGCCAGCAGTCGTAGCGGGGGGGCGGGTGAGCAGTTCTTC. It codes for CASSRSGGAGEQFF. This chain connects TRBV12-3 or TRBV12-4 to TRBJ2-1; 11 bases map to TRBD2. Germline trimming cut 5 bases from V and 9 bases from J; bases unmatched to any gene: 6. CDR3 length equals 14 residues.

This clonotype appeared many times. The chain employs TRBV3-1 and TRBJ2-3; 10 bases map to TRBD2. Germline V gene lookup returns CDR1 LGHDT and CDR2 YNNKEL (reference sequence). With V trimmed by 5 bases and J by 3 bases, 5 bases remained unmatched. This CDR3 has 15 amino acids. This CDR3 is CASSTTSGVTDTQYF. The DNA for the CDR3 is TGTGCCAGCAGCACTACTAGCGGGGTAACAGATACGCAGTATTTT.

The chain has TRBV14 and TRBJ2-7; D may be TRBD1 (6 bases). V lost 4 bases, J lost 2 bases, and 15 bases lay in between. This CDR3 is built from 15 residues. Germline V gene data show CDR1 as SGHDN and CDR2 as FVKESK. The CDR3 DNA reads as TGTGCCAGCAGCCTTTTTCCAGGGGAACCCTACGAGCAGTACTTC. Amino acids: CASSLFPGEPYEQYF.

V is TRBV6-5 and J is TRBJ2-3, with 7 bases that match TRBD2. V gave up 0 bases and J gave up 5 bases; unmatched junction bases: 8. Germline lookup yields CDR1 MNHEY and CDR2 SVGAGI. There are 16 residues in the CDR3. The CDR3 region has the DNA TGTGCCAGCAGTTACTCGAGGCGGGAGAGGAGAGATACGCAGTATTTT. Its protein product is CASSYSRRERRDTQYF.

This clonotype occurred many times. The CDR3 region has the DNA TGTGCCAGCAGCTTAGTTGGGAGGGCGATGGACGAGCAGTACTTC. Translated: CASSLVGRAMDEQYF. The V and J genes are TRBV7-2 and TRBJ2-7; TRBD2 agrees at 7 bases. Trimming at V came to 1 base and at J to 5 bases, leaving 8 bases not matched to a gene. Germline-derived CDR1 and CDR2 are SGHTA and FQGNSA. The CDR3 sequence is 15 residues long.

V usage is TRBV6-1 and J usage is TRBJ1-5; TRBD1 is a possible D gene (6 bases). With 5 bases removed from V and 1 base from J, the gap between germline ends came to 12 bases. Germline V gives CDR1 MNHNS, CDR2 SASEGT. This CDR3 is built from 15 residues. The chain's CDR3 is CASSKWGASNQPQHF. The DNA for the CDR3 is TGTGCCAGCAGTAAGTGGGGGGCCAGCAATCAGCCCCAGCATTTT.

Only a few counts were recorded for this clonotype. The CDR3 bases are TGCAGTGCAGGGTCGGGACTTGGAGTCTACGAGCAGTACTTC. Translated: CSAGSGLGVYEQYF. This chain joins TRBV20-1 and TRBJ2-7, with D tentatively TRBD2 (6 bases). Germline assignment: CDR1 DFQATT and CDR2 SNEGSKA (reference sequence). The CDR3 length is 14 residues. Trimming stripped 6 bases from V and 3 bases from J, with 18 bases between.

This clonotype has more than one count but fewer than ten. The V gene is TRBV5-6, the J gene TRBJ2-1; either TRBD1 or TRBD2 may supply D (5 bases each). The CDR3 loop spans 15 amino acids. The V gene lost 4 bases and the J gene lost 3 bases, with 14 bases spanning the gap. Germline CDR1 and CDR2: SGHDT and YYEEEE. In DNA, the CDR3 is TGTGCCAGCAGCCCCTTGGGGACCCTCTACAATGAGCAGTTCTTC. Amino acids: CASSPLGTLYNEQFF. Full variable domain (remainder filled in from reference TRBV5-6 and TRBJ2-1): DAGVTQSPTHLIKTRGQQVTLRCSPKSGHDTVSWYQQALGQGPQFIFQYYEEEERQRGNFPDRFSGHQFPNYSSELNVNALLLGDSALYLCASSPLGTLYNEQFFGPGTRLTVL.

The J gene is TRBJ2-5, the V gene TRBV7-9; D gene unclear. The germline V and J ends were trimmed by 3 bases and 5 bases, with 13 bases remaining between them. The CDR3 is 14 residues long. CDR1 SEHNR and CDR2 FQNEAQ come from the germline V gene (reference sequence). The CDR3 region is CASSFSHQPETQYF. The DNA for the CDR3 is TGTGCCAGCAGCTTCTCCCACCAGCCCGAGACCCAGTACTTC.

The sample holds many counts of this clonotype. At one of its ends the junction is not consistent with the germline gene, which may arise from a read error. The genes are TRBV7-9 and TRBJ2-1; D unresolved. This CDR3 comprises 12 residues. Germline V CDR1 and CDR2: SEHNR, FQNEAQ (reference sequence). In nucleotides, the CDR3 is TGTGCCAGCAGTTTAGACTACAATGAGCAGTTCTTC. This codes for CASSLDYNEQFF.

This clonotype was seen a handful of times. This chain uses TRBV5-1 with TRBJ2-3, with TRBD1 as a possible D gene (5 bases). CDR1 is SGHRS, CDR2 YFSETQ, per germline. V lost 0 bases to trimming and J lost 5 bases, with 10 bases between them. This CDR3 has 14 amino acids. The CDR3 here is CASSLGSGIDTQYF. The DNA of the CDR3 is TGCGCCAGCAGCTTGGGGTCAGGGATAGATACGCAGTATTTT.

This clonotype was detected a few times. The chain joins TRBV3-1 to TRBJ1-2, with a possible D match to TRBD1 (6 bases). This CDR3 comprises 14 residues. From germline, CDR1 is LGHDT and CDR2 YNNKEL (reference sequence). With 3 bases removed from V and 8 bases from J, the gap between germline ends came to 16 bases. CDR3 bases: TGTGCCAGCAGCCATCGCGGACAGCCAAAAGGCTACACCTTC. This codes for CASSHRGQPKGYTF.

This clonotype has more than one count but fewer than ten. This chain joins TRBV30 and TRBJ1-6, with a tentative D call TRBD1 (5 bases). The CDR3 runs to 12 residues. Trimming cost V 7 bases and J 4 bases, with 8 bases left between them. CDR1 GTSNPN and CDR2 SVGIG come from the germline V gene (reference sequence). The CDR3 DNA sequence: TGTGCCTCACGGGGGTATAATTCACCCCTCCACTTT. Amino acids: CASRGYNSPLHF.

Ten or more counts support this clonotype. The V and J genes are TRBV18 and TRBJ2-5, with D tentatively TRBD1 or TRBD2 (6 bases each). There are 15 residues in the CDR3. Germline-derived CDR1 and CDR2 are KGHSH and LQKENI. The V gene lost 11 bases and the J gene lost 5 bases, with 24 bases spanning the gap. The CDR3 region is CACSALPRRGETQYF. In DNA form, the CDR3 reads TGTGCCTGTTCCGCGCTACCACGGAGGGGGGAGACCCAGTACTTC.

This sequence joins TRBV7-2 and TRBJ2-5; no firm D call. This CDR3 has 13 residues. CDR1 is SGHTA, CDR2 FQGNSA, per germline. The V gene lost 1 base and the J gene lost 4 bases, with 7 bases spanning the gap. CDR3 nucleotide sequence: TGTGCCAGCAGCTTAGTTTATGGAGAGACCCAGTACTTC. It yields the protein CASSLVYGETQYF.

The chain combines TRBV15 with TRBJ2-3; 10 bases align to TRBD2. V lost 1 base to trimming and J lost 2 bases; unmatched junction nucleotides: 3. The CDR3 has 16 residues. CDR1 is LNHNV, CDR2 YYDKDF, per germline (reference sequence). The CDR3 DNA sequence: TGTGCCACCAGCAGAGGGACTAGCGGTAACACAGATACGCAGTATTTT. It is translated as CATSRGTSGNTDTQYF.

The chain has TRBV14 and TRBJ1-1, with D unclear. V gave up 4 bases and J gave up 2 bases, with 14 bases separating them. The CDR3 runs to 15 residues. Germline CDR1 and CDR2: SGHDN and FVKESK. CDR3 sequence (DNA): TGTGCCAGCAGCCCCCGGACCACCCTTAACACTGAAGCTTTCTTT. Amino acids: CASSPRTTLNTEAFF.

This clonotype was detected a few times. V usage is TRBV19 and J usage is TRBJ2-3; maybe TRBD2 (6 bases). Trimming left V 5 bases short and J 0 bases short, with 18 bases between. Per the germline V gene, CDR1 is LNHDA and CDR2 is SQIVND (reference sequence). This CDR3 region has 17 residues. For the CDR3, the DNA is TGTGCCAGTAGTCCCTACCCTCTAGCGTCGAGCACAGATACGCAGTATTTT. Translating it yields CASSPYPLASSTDTQYF.

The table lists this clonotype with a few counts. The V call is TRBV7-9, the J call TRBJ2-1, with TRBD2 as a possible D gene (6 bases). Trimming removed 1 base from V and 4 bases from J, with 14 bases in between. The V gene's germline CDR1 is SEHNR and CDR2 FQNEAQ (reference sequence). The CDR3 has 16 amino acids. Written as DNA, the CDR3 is TGTGCCAGCAGCTTAGTCGGGGGTCCGGGATACAATGAGCAGTTCTTC. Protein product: CASSLVGGPGYNEQFF.

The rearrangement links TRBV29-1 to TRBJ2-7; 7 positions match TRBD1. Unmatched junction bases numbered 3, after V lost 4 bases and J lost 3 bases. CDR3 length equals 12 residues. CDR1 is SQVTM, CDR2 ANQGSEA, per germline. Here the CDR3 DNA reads TGCAGCGTTGGGACAGGTCACTACGAGCAGTACTTC. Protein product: CSVGTGHYEQYF.

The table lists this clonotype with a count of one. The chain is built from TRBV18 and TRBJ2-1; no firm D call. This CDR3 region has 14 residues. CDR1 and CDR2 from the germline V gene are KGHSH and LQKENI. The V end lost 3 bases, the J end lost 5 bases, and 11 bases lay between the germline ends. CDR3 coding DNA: TGTGCCAGCTCACCTAGGACGCCGGACAATGAGCAGTTCTTC. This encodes CASSPRTPDNEQFF.

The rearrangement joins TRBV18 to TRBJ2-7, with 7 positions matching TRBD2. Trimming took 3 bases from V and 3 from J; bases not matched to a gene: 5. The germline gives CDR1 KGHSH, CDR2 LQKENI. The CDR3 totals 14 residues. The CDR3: CASSPETGGYEQYF. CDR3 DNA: TGTGCCAGCTCACCGGAAACGGGAGGCTACGAGCAGTACTTC.

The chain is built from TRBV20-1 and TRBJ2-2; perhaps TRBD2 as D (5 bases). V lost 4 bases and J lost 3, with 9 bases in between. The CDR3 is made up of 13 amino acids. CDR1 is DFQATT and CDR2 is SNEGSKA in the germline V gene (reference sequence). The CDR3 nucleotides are TGCAGTGCTAAGGACGGGGACACCGGGGAGCTGTTTTTT. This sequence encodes CSAKDGDTGELFF.

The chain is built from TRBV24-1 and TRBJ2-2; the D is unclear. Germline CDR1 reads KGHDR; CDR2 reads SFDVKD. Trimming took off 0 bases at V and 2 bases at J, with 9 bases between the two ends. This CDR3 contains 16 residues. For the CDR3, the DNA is TGTGCCACCAGTGATTTGCAAGGCGGCAACACCGGGGAGCTGTTTTTT. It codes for CATSDLQGGNTGELFF.